The T cell receptor (beta chain) under discussion was sequenced for a study of blood T cell repertoires in COVID-19. Overall study context: T cells, B-cell-depleted T cells, or PBMCs supplied cDNA or gDNA.

This study enrolled people aged 18 to 89 from 24 US geographic areas. Cohort allocation depended upon clinical history that participants reported. Exposed enrollees had met someone with a PCR-confirmed or clinician-diagnosed COVID-19 case at some point within the 2 weeks before study entry. The protocol was immunoSEQ multiplex PCR, while the TCRdb copy is restricted to in-frame clones and leaves out a portion. The repertoire holds about 140,000 clones, approximately 80% seen once, with 1.5% to 2% in the top ten. This CDR3 contains 17 residues. The J segment lost 0 bases and the V segment lost 5 bases, leaving 11 bases of the junction unmatched. Germline V gene lookup returns CDR1 MDHEN and CDR2 SYDVKM.

The chain combines TRBV28 with TRBJ1-1; 8 bases match TRBD1. The sample taken for sequencing was PBMCs or T cells enriched from blood (not recorded which). The sequence came from a woman between 18 and 29 years old who had been exposed to COVID-19. CDR3 DNA: TGTGCCAGCAGTCTCTATGGGACAGGAGTCATGAACACTGAAGCTTTCTTT. It encodes CASSLYGTGVMNTEAFF.